A selection of T cell receptor beta chains follows, all from one sample in a study of blood T cell repertoires in COVID-19. Clones were read by immunoSEQ multiplex PCR, and TCRdb kept only the in-frame ones, dropping some. The table has some 220,000 clones, about 86% seen once. The sequenced sample consisted of peripheral blood. Receptors were obtained from a woman aged 60-75 years with acute or convalescent COVID-19. Each CDR3 is given with its conserved first and last residue. The D gene is left open where the match is weak. A clone size is listed for some rows: how often the clone was seen (once, few, many), or a class if it is expanded.

j_gene	d_gene	abundance	v_gene	CDR3nt	CDR3aa
TRBJ1-4	NA	NA	TRBV3-1/TRBV3-2	TGTGCCAGCAGCCACGGAGGGAATAGGGGAAGGGAAAAACTGTTTTTT	CASSHGGNRGREKLFF
TRBJ1-6	NA	NA	TRBV15	TGTGCCACCAGCAGAGGACAGCCTAATTCACCCCTCCACTTT	CATSRGQPNSPLHF
TRBJ1-3	TRBD1	NA	TRBV27	TGTGCCAGCAGTTCCACCGGGACAGTGAGCTCTGGAAACACCATATATTTT	CASSSTGTVSSGNTIYF
TRBJ1-6	NA	NA	TRBV25-1	TGTGCCAGCAGTGAATTATCGACTACCAATTCACCCCTCCACTTT	CASSELSTTNSPLHF
TRBJ2-2	NA	once	TRBV20-1	TGCAGTGCTAGGTCTATCGGGGAGCTGTTTTTT	CSARSIGELFF
TRBJ2-7	TRBD1	once	TRBV3-1/TRBV3-2	TGTGCCAGCAGCCAGGACAGGACCTACGAGCAGTACTTC	CASSQDRTYEQYF
TRBJ2-1	TRBD1	NA	TRBV4-3	TGCGCCAGCAGCCAAGATCCCAGTACAGGGGGGCAGTTCTTC	CASSQDPSTGGQFF
TRBJ1-2	TRBD1	NA	TRBV5-4	TGTGCCAGCAGCTTGGCCCGACAGGGAGGCAATGGCTACACCTTC	CASSLARQGGNGYTF
TRBJ2-3	TRBD2	NA	TRBV7-3	TGTGCCAGCAGCCTGAGCGGGGGGGAAACAGATACGCAGTATTTT	CASSLSGGETDTQYF
TRBJ1-2	NA	few	TRBV6-5	TGTGCCAGCAACGAGCCCAGTCGGGGGGTTGGCTACACCTTC	CASNEPSRGVGYTF
TRBJ2-1	TRBD2	NA	TRBV5-1	TGCGCCAGCAGCTCACTAGCGGGGGGGCGCGATGAGCAGTTCTTC	CASSSLAGGRDEQFF
TRBJ1-2	TRBD1	NA	TRBV30	TGTGCCTGGAGTGGGGGGACAGGGGGACATGGCTACACCTTC	CAWSGGTGGHGYTF
TRBJ1-4	NA	NA	TRBV7-9	TGTGCCAGCAGCTCAGGACAGACAACTAATGAAAAACTGTTTTTT	CASSSGQTTNEKLFF
TRBJ1-2	TRBD1	NA	TRBV27	TGTGCCAGCAGTTTATCTCCCTCCGGGACAGAATCCGGCTACACCTTC	CASSLSPSGTESGYTF
TRBJ1-3	TRBD1	NA	TRBV15	TGTGCCACCAGCAGAAAGGGACAGCGAAGTGGAAACACCATATATTTT	CATSRKGQRSGNTIYF
TRBJ1-5	NA	NA	TRBV4-2	TGTGCCAGCAGCCAAGACGTGGGAGGTCAGCCCCAGCATTTT	CASSQDVGGQPQHF
TRBJ1-2	TRBD1	NA	TRBV5-6	TGTGCCAGCAGCCCGGGCTGGGACAGTCGAACCTATGGCTACACCTTC	CASSPGWDSRTYGYTF
TRBJ2-2	NA	NA	TRBV12-5	TGTGCTAGTGCCACGACTCGTACCGGGGAGCTGTTTTTT	CASATTRTGELFF
TRBJ2-5	TRBD2	NA	TRBV7-8	TGTGCCAGCAGTTCCGGACTAGCGGGGCTAGAGACCCAGTACTTC	CASSSGLAGLETQYF
TRBJ2-7	TRBD1	NA	TRBV11-2	TGTGCCAGCAGCTCCCGACAGGGGTCCTACGAGCAGTACTTC	CASSSRQGSYEQYF
TRBJ2-7	NA	NA	TRBV5-1	TGCGCCAGCAGCGCGGGTTCCACTTCCTCCTACGAGCAGTACTTC	CASSAGSTSSYEQYF
TRBJ1-3	NA	NA	TRBV6-5	TGTGCCAGCAGTTACTCGCGGACACTTTCTGGAAACACCATATATTTT	CASSYSRTLSGNTIYF
TRBJ1-5	NA	NA	TRBV6-5	TGTGCCAGCAGTCCTGGAGGAAATCAGCCCCAGCATTTT	CASSPGGNQPQHF
TRBJ2-1	TRBD2	NA	TRBV25-1	TGTGCCAGCAGTGGGTCTAGCGGGTATGTGAATGAGCAGTTCTTC	CASSGSSGYVNEQFF
TRBJ1-2	TRBD1	few	TRBV7-2	TGTGCCAGCAGCCACGCAACACAGGGGAACTATGGCTACACCTTC	CASSHATQGNYGYTF
TRBJ1-2	NA	NA	TRBV4-2	TGTGCCAGCAGCCTGCCCACATCTAACTATGGCTACACCTTC	CASSLPTSNYGYTF
TRBJ2-7	TRBD1	NA	TRBV5-1	TGCGCCAGCAGCTTATCCGGGACAGGGGTCTCCTACGAGCAGTACTTC	CASSLSGTGVSYEQYF
TRBJ1-6	NA	NA	TRBV21-1	TGTGCCAGCAGCAAAGCGCCTGTACAGGGGAGGCAAAATTCACCCCTCCACTTT	CASSKAPVQGRQNSPLHF
TRBJ2-7	TRBD1	NA	TRBV30	TGTGCCGGGGCTGTGGACAGGGGTCACGAGCAGTACTTC	CAGAVDRGHEQYF
TRBJ1-2	TRBD1	NA	TRBV7-9	TGTGCCAGCGGGACAGAATTATACACCTTC	CASGTELYTF
TRBJ2-1	NA	NA	TRBV3-1/TRBV3-2	TGTGCCAGCAGCCGAATAGGACAAGAGCAGTTCTTC	CASSRIGQEQFF
TRBJ1-6	TRBD1	NA	TRBV19	TGTGCCAGTAGTCTAGACAGGGCGAATTCACCCCTCCACTTT	CASSLDRANSPLHF
TRBJ2-5	NA	NA	TRBV5-1	TGCGCCAGCAGCTTCCTACGAACTACAGAGACCCAGTACTTC	CASSFLRTTETQYF
TRBJ1-2	TRBD1	NA	TRBV12-3/TRBV12-4	TGTGCCAGCAGTTATACAGGGGTTGATGGCTACACCTTC	CASSYTGVDGYTF
TRBJ1-2	TRBD1	NA	TRBV15	TGTGCCACCAGCAGACGAGGACAGGGTATCGACTATGGCTACACCTTC	CATSRRGQGIDYGYTF
TRBJ2-3	TRBD1	NA	TRBV19	TGTGCCAGTAGTTCCTCCGGGACAGGGATAATCTTAACAGATACGCAGTATTTT	CASSSSGTGIILTDTQYF
TRBJ1-1	NA	once	TRBV30	TGTGCCTGGAGTGTTCGCAGGGCGAACACTGAAGCTTTCTTT	CAWSVRRANTEAFF
TRBJ1-1	TRBD1	NA	TRBV6-2/TRBV6-3	TGTGCCAGCAGTTACCGATTAGGGGGCGATGTGAACACTGAAGCTTTCTTT	CASSYRLGGDVNTEAFF
TRBJ2-3	NA	once	TRBV6-6	TGTGCCAGCAGTTACTCTTACACAGATACGCAGTATTTT	CASSYSYTDTQYF
TRBJ2-1	TRBD1	NA	TRBV15	TGTGCCACCAGCGGAAAAGACAGGGCTGGATTCAATGAGCAGTTCTTC	CATSGKDRAGFNEQFF
TRBJ1-6	NA	NA	TRBV28	TGTGCCAGCTGCCCCCCCGCCGGGTGGGATAATTCACCCCTCCACTTT	CASCPPAGWDNSPLHF
TRBJ2-7	TRBD1	NA	TRBV5-4	TGTGCCAGCAGTCGTGACAGGGAATACGAGCAGTACTTC	CASSRDREYEQYF
TRBJ2-1	TRBD2	few	TRBV7-8	TGTGCCAGCAGCCTAGGGCTAGCGGGAGTCGGGGAGCAGTTCTTC	CASSLGLAGVGEQFF
TRBJ2-2	NA	NA	TRBV3-1/TRBV3-2	TGTGCCAGCAGCCCTAGCATGTGTAGGGAGAACACCGGGGAGCTGTTTTTT	CASSPSMCRENTGELFF
TRBJ2-7	TRBD1	once	TRBV18	TGTGCCAGCTCGACGACAGGGGATTCCTACGAGCAGTACTTC	CASSTTGDSYEQYF
TRBJ1-2	TRBD1	NA	TRBV29-1	TGCAGCGTGGCAGACAGGGATGGCTACACCTTC	CSVADRDGYTF
TRBJ1-1	TRBD1	few	TRBV6-6	TGTGCCAGCAGTTTGGGACAGGGGGCGACTGAAGCTTTCTTT	CASSLGQGATEAFF
TRBJ1-6	TRBD1	NA	TRBV3-1/TRBV3-2	TGTGCCAGCAGTCCAGGACAGGGAACGTCACCCCTCCACTTT	CASSPGQGTSPLHF
TRBJ2-3	TRBD2	NA	TRBV5-1	TGCGCCAGCAGTCTCGGGGGGACTAGCGGCACAGATACGCAGTATTTT	CASSLGGTSGTDTQYF
TRBJ2-1	TRBD2	NA	TRBV19	TGTGCCAGTAGTGATCAAGTAGCGGGGGGCCATGAGCAGTTCTTC	CASSDQVAGGHEQFF